This T cell receptor beta chain was identified during a study of T cells in Graves' hyperthyroidism and ophthalmopathy. Study in general: Prior to any treatment, at the point of initial diagnosis, peripheral blood was collected. Study-wide results and caveats: Ophthalmopathy got predicted by the model a median roughly 6.1 months before its onset. Appearing also in blood were most of the thyroid clonotypes expanded above 0.001.

It was at first hyperthyroidism diagnosis, before any ophthalmopathy symptoms, that the blood sample was taken. This clonotype was seen ten or more times. Its antigen remains unknown. Trimming at V came to 5 bases and at J to 5 bases, leaving 18 bases not matched to a gene. The CDR3 length is 19 residues. Per germline, CDR1 MDHEN and CDR2 SYDVKM. Amplification targeted TCR beta CDR3 regions from RNA transcripts. A first-round RT-PCR of the TCR CDR3 used the HTBI primer set. MiXCR, applied by TCRdb to the multiplex PCR reads, yields one record per CDR3 protein. The sample consists of about 300,000 distinct CDR3 sequences, about an eighth of them appearing once.

The receptor's source is a woman aged 30 to 39 with Graves' hyperthyroidism that later progressed to Graves' ophthalmopathy. The chain is built from TRBV28 and TRBJ2-7; 13 nucleotides line up with TRBD2. The sample was blood. The CDR3 DNA reads TGTGCCAGCAGTACCGAGACAGGGGGACTAGCGGGAATAAGGGACGAGCAGTACTTC. Translated: CASSTETGGLAGIRDEQYF.